This T cell receptor (beta chain) comes out of a study of CD8 T cells in Susac syndrome. The authors sequenced TCR beta from blood CD8+ and CD4+ T cells. Each multiple sclerosis control was a treatment-naive patient with relapsing-remitting disease that was either stable or active. The CD8+ and CD4+ T cells were isolated magnetically using a negative isolation approach, whereas the TEMRA cells were enriched by FACS. V gave up 8 bases and J gave up 3 bases; unmatched junction bases: 0. This CDR3 region has 12 residues. Germline V gene sequence: CDR1 MNHNS, CDR2 SASEGT. RNA totalling roughly 0.45 to 1 ug underwent reverse transcription with random hexamers. An immunoSEQ multiplex PCR amplified TCR beta CDR3 over 54 Vbeta and 13 Jbeta. TCRdb called the immunoSEQ multiplex PCR reads again in MiXCR, with one record for every CDR3 protein. The sample lists 400,000 or so distinct CDR3 sequences, more than 80% occurring once.

The TCR originated in a human donor with multiple sclerosis. Sequenced input: CD8+ T cells from PBMCs. The V and J genes are TRBV6-1 and TRBJ2-1, with 8 nucleotides matching TRBD1. The CDR3 DNA follows: TGTGCCAGCGGACAGGGCTACAATGAGCAGTTCTTC. It specifies CASGQGYNEQFF.